The rows below give T cell receptor beta chains drawn from one sample of a study of cytomegalovirus exposure and HLA in healthy donors. The table came from immunoSEQ multiplex PCR; TCRdb's copy has only in-frame clones and leaves some out. The data hold some 150,000 clones, with roughly 85% observed a single time. The sample comprised PBMCs. The source is a young woman in good health and CMV-seronegative. Each CDR3 is given with its conserved first and last residue. D genes are given only for firm matches. Clone size is stated in some rows and not others, as once, few, many or a class when expanded.

J gene | V gene | D gene | CDR3 length | clone size | CDR3 DNA | CDR3 protein
TRBJ2-7 | TRBV6-6 | . | 13 | . | TGTGCCAGCAGTCGCCGGGGTCCCTACGAGCAGTACTTC | CASSRRGPYEQYF
TRBJ2-5 | TRBV29-1 | . | 11 | . | TGCAGCGTTGAACAGCAAGAGACCCAGTACTTC | CSVEQQETQYF
TRBJ2-7 | TRBV6-6 | . | 15 | . | TGTGCCAGCAGTTACGCTGGGACTTCATCCTACGAGCAGTACTTC | CASSYAGTSSYEQYF
TRBJ2-7 | TRBV6-1 | TRBD1 | 15 | . | TGTGCCAGCAGAGTTACACGGGACAGGGTTTACGAGCAGTACTTC | CASRVTRDRVYEQYF
TRBJ2-6 | TRBV4-3 | TRBD1 | 19 | . | TGCGCCAGCAGCCAAGAAAGGGGACAGGCGTACTCTGGGGCCAACGTCCTGACTTTC | CASSQERGQAYSGANVLTF
TRBJ1-1 | TRBV5-6 | . | 12 | . | TGTGCCAGCACTGACAGAAACACTGAAGCTTTCTTT | CASTDRNTEAFF
TRBJ1-5 | TRBV27 | . | 14 | . | TGTGCCAGCAGTTTGCGAGAAACGAATCAGCCCCAGCATTTT | CASSLRETNQPQHF
TRBJ1-6 | TRBV29-1 | . | 14 | . | TGCAGCGTCGGGACGGGACACACCAATTCGCCCCTCCACTTT | CSVGTGHTNSPLHF
TRBJ2-3 | TRBV5-6 | . | 13 | . | TGTGCCAGCAATAACAGGGGCACAGATACGCAGTATTTT | CASNNRGTDTQYF
TRBJ2-5 | TRBV5-6 | . | 13 | . | TGTGCCAGCAGCCCTGGAGGTCGGGAGACCCAGTACTTC | CASSPGGRETQYF
TRBJ1-6 | TRBV4-1 | . | 16 | . | TGCGCCAGCAGCCCGGACGGGAACTCCTATAATTCACCCCTCCACTTT | CASSPDGNSYNSPLHF
TRBJ1-2 | TRBV5-1 | TRBD1 | 13 | . | TGCGCCAGCCTTGGGGACAGGAACTATGGCTACACCTTC | CASLGDRNYGYTF
TRBJ1-2 | TRBV29-1 | . | 13 | few | TGCAGCGTTGGGGGGGGCCCCCTTCTTGGCTACACCTTC | CSVGGGPLLGYTF
TRBJ1-6 | TRBV10-1 | . | 16 | . | TGCGCCAGCAGTGAGCCGGCGGGGGGCGGGCATTCACCCCTCCACTTT | CASSEPAGGGHSPLHF
TRBJ1-1 | TRBV5-1 | . | 15 | few | TGCGCCAGCAGCCCGGACGGGGTCATGAACACTGAAGCTTTCTTT | CASSPDGVMNTEAFF
TRBJ1-2 | TRBV7-9 | TRBD1 | 12 | . | TGTGCCAGCAGCCCGGACAGGGAAGGCTACACCTTC | CASSPDREGYTF
TRBJ2-2 | TRBV7-7 | . | 15 | . | TGTGCTAGCAGCTTAGATCGGTCAGGGGCCGGGGAGCTGTTTTTT | CASSLDRSGAGELFF
TRBJ2-1 | TRBV6-1 | . | 15 | . | TGTGCCAGCAGCCCCCAGCGAGTATCCTACAATGAGCAGTTCTTC | CASSPQRVSYNEQFF
TRBJ1-1 | TRBV2 | . | 16 | once | TGTGCCAGCAGTGATCGGCAGAGGGAATGGGACACTGAAGCTTTCTTT | CASSDRQREWDTEAFF
TRBJ1-2 | TRBV2 | TRBD1 | 13 | . | TGTGCCAGCACGGGACAGGATATTCGAGGCTACACCTTC | CASTGQDIRGYTF
TRBJ2-3 | TRBV30 | TRBD2 | 14 | . | TGTGCCTGGAGGGGGCGGGGGGGCCCAGATACGCAGTATTTT | CAWRGRGGPDTQYF
TRBJ1-1 | TRBV7-3 | TRBD1 | 14 | . | TGTGCCAGCAGCTCCGGGACAGTGAACACTGAAGCTTTCTTT | CASSSGTVNTEAFF
TRBJ1-2 | TRBV7-8 | . | 14 | . | TGTGCCAGCAGCTTAGGCCAGGCAGGCTATGGCTACACCTTC | CASSLGQAGYGYTF
TRBJ1-2 | TRBV7-9 | TRBD1 | 16 | . | TGTGCCAGCAGCTTAGGGGGACAGGGCAGTAACTATGGCTACACCTTC | CASSLGGQGSNYGYTF
TRBJ2-3 | TRBV6-1 | . | 14 | . | TGTGCCAGCAGTGAAGACACGGGGGAAGATACGCAGTATTTT | CASSEDTGEDTQYF
TRBJ1-1 | TRBV7-3 | TRBD1 | 14 | . | TGTGCCAGCAGCTCAAGAGGGGGCCGGACTGAAGCTTTCTTT | CASSSRGGRTEAFF
TRBJ1-6 | TRBV5-1 | . | 16 | . | TGCGCCAGCAGCCCCGAGGTCGGAAACTATAATTCACCCCTCCACTTT | CASSPEVGNYNSPLHF
TRBJ2-5 | TRBV10-3 | . | 16 | . | TGTGCCATCAGTGATCCGGGACACCCAGGCGGAGAGACCCAGTACTTC | CAISDPGHPGGETQYF
TRBJ1-3 | TRBV5-1 | TRBD1 | 15 | . | TGCGCCAGCAGGTCCGACAGGGCTGCTGGAAACACCATATATTTT | CASRSDRAAGNTIYF
TRBJ1-6 | TRBV5-1 | . | 16 | . | TGCGCCAGCAGCTATGGAGGCGGGGGCAGGGTCCTGTCCCTCCACTTT | CASSYGGGGRVLSLHF
TRBJ1-2 | TRBV5-1 | . | 15 | . | TGCGCCAGCAGCTTGTACCCTGACACTAACTATGGCTACACCTTC | CASSLYPDTNYGYTF
TRBJ2-3 | TRBV6-5 | . | 14 | . | TGTGCCAGCAGTTCTAGTGGTGGTCCAGATACGCAGTATTTT | CASSSSGGPDTQYF
TRBJ2-7 | TRBV9 | TRBD2 | 16 | . | TGTGCCAGCAGCGTAGGGGGCGGGGGGGCCCCCTACGAGCAGTACTTC | CASSVGGGGAPYEQYF
TRBJ2-7 | TRBV5-6 | . | 12 | . | TGTGCCAGCAGCCGCGTAACCTTCGAGCAGTACTTC | CASSRVTFEQYF
TRBJ1-2 | TRBV6-5 | . | 16 | . | TGTGCCAGCAGTTCCGCCCCCAGCGAGAAACACTATGGCTACACCTTC | CASSSAPSEKHYGYTF
TRBJ1-2 | TRBV6-5 | TRBD1 | 15 | . | TGTGCCAGCAGTTACACTGCCGGGACAGGGCCTGGCTACACCTTC | CASSYTAGTGPGYTF
TRBJ2-1 | TRBV11-1 | . | 16 | once | TGTGCCAGCAGCTTACCAACAGGCTCACTCTACAATGAGCAGTTCTTC | CASSLPTGSLYNEQFF
TRBJ1-2 | TRBV4-1 | . | 13 | once | TGCGCCAGCAGCCAACAGTACAGGGATGGCTACACCTTC | CASSQQYRDGYTF
TRBJ1-2 | TRBV6-5 | TRBD1 | 13 | . | TGTGCCAGCAGTTCCGGGACAGGGAACGGCTACACCTTC | CASSSGTGNGYTF
TRBJ2-7 | TRBV4-3 | TRBD1 | 15 | once | TGCGCCAGCAGCCAAGGATGGGACAGGGCGATCGAGCAGTACTTC | CASSQGWDRAIEQYF
TRBJ2-1 | TRBV19 | TRBD2 | 16 | . | TGTGCCAGTAGTATAATAAGCGGGGGGGCGAACAATGAGCAGTTCTTC | CASSIISGGANNEQFF
TRBJ1-2 | TRBV27 | . | 12 | . | TGTGCCAGCAGTTTAGGGGGGGCTGGCTACACCTTC | CASSLGGAGYTF
TRBJ1-1 | TRBV5-1 | TRBD1 | 13 | . | TGCGCCAGCACCCGACAGGGGGCAAATGAAGCTTTCTTT | CASTRQGANEAFF
TRBJ1-6 | TRBV5-1 | TRBD1 | 14 | once | TGCGCCAGCAGCTCGGGACAGGGCAGGTCACCCCTCCACTTT | CASSSGQGRSPLHF
TRBJ1-5 | TRBV5-4 | . | 14 | once | TGTGCCAGCAGCTTGCAGGGGAATAATCAGCCCCAGCATTTT | CASSLQGNNQPQHF
TRBJ1-2 | TRBV18 | TRBD1 | 13 | . | TGTGCCAGCTCACCACCCGACAGGGCTGGCTACACCTTC | CASSPPDRAGYTF
TRBJ2-1 | TRBV7-8 | . | 13 | . | TGTGCCAGCAGCATACTAGCCCGAGCAGAGCAGTTCTTC | CASSILARAEQFF
TRBJ1-4 | TRBV6-5 | . | 13 | . | TGTGCCAGCAGTTTCGCTATTAATGAAAAACTGTTTTTT | CASSFAINEKLFF
TRBJ1-1 | TRBV9 | . | 14 | . | TGTGCCAGCTCCCAGGGCCCAGAGAACACTGAAGCTTTCTTT | CASSQGPENTEAFF
TRBJ2-3 | TRBV27 | TRBD1 | 14 | . | TGTGCCAGCAGAAAACAGGGGGGAACAGATACGCAGTATTTT | CASRKQGGTDTQYF
TRBJ2-3 | TRBV2 | . | 15 | . | TGTGCCAGCAGTGATGACCTCAGGAGCACAGATACGCAGTATTTT | CASSDDLRSTDTQYF
TRBJ2-1 | TRBV9 | TRBD1 | 15 | . | TGTGCCAGCAGCGCCCGGGACAGTAAGTACAATGAGCAGTTCTTC | CASSARDSKYNEQFF
TRBJ1-3 | TRBV11-1 | . | 16 | . | TGTGCCAGCAGCTTAGCAGGACAGTTCTCTGGAAACACCATATATTTT | CASSLAGQFSGNTIYF
TRBJ2-5 | TRBV2 | . | 13 | . | TGTGCCAGCGGACGGACTAACCAAGAGACCCAGTACTTC | CASGRTNQETQYF
TRBJ1-1 | TRBV13 | . | 16 | . | TGTGCCAGCAGAATTGGGGAGGGGACCTTGAACACTGAAGCTTTCTTT | CASRIGEGTLNTEAFF
TRBJ2-5 | TRBV5-1 | TRBD1 | 15 | . | TGCGCCAGCAGGGACATCCAGGGGGACCAAGAGACCCAGTACTTC | CASRDIQGDQETQYF
TRBJ1-4 | TRBV29-1 | . | 13 | . | TGCAGCGTTGGGGACACACGGAATGAAAAACTGTTTTTT | CSVGDTRNEKLFF
TRBJ1-6 | TRBV7-3 | . | 14 | . | TGTGCCAGCAGCGTACGGGGCGGGGATTCACCCCTCCACTTT | CASSVRGGDSPLHF
TRBJ2-5 | TRBV6-4 | TRBD2 | 15 | . | TGTGCCAGCAGTGACTCCGCGGGGGGGCCGGAGACCCAGTACTTC | CASSDSAGGPETQYF